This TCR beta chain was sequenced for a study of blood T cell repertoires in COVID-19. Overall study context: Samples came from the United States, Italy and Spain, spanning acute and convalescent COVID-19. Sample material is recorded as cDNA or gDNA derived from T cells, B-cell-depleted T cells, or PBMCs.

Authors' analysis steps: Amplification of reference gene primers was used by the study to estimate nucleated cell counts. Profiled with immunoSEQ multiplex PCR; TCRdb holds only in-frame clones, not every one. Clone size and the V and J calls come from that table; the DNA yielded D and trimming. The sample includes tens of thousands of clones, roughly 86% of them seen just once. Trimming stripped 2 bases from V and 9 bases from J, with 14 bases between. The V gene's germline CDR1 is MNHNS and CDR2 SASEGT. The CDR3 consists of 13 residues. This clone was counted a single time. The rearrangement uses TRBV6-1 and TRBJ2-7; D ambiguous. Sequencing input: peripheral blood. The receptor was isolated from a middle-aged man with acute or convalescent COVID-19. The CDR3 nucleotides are TGTGCCAGCAGTGAACGGATTGACTTGGGGCAGTACTTC. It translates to CASSERIDLGQYF.